These T cell receptor beta chains were read from a single sample in a study of blood T cells in healthy people across ages. Each CDR3 protein gets one entry after TCRdb re-called the 5' RACE reads with MiXCR. The sample holds about 680,000 distinct CDR3 sequences, 49% seen once. Sequencing was done on a sample of blood. Receptor source: a woman aged 55-69 years in good health. The CDR3 runs from the conserved cysteine through the conserved F or W. The D gene is left open where the match is weak. Clone sizes are given selectively: once, few, many, or a class where the clone is expanded.

clone size	J gene	V gene	D gene	CDR3 DNA	CDR3 protein
.	TRBJ2-4	TRBV15	.	TGTGCCACCAGCAGAGATCGCGGCCAAGCCAAAAACATTCAGTACTTC	CATSRDRGQAKNIQYF
few	TRBJ2-5	TRBV29-1	TRBD2	TGCAGCGCAAATAGCGGGAGTGGCGAGACCCAGTACTTC	CSANSGSGETQYF
.	TRBJ2-5	TRBV10-3	.	TGTGCCATCAGTGGGGGCGTCGTATGGGAGACCCAGTACTTC	CAISGGVVWETQYF
.	TRBJ2-5	TRBV5-1	.	TGCGCCAGCAGCTTGGACGGGGGAGCGCAAGAGACCCAGTACTTC	CASSLDGGAQETQYF
.	TRBJ1-4	TRBV4-2	.	TGTGCCAGCAGCCAAGGTGGACTGAATGAAAAACTGTTTTTT	CASSQGGLNEKLFF
.	TRBJ2-7	TRBV20-1	TRBD1	TGCAGTGCTACGCGGACAGGGCTAAACGAGCAGTACTTC	CSATRTGLNEQYF
few	TRBJ2-3	TRBV5-1	TRBD2	TGCGCCAGCAGCCATGGGACTAGCGGGAGCAATACGCAGTATTTT	CASSHGTSGSNTQYF
.	TRBJ2-6	TRBV30	.	TGTGCCTGGGGAACTGGGGCCAACGTCCTGACTTTC	CAWGTGANVLTF
.	TRBJ1-1	TRBV28	.	TGTGCCAGCAGTTTATCCGGACTCACTGAAGCTTTCTTT	CASSLSGLTEAFF
.	TRBJ1-1	TRBV12-3/TRBV12-4	.	TGTGCCAGCAGTTTTGACGCAGGGTCGAACACTGAAGCTTTCTTT	CASSFDAGSNTEAFF
once	TRBJ2-1	TRBV29-1	.	TGCAGCGTTGGCACGTTCCAAGAGACCCAGTTCTTC	CSVGTFQETQFF
few	TRBJ1-6	TRBV10-3	.	TGTGCCGGAGTAGGGACGGAAAATTCACCCCTCCACTTT	CAGVGTENSPLHF
.	TRBJ2-1	TRBV20-1	TRBD2	TGCAGTGCACAGGCCGGGACTAGCGGGACCAATGAGCAGTTCTTC	CSAQAGTSGTNEQFF
few	TRBJ1-1	TRBV27	.	TGTGCCAGCAGTTTATCGAGTATGCGAACTGAAGCTTTCTTT	CASSLSSMRTEAFF
few	TRBJ2-1	TRBV12-3/TRBV12-4	TRBD1	TGTGCCAGCAAGGGACAGGGAACCTACAATGAGCAGTTCTTC	CASKGQGTYNEQFF
.	TRBJ2-1	TRBV28	.	TGTGCCAGCAGCCCTCCTTACGGGGAAACCTACGAGCAGTTCTTC	CASSPPYGETYEQFF
few	TRBJ2-1	TRBV15	.	TGTGCCACCAGCCGAAGTTTGGGGACTCGATACAATGAGCAGTTCTTC	CATSRSLGTRYNEQFF
.	TRBJ2-7	TRBV7-2	TRBD2	TGTGCCAGCAGCGCAACAAAAAGCGGGGGGGGCTCCTACGAGCAGTACTTC	CASSATKSGGGSYEQYF
.	TRBJ2-6	TRBV6-2/TRBV6-3	TRBD2	TGTGCCAGCAGCCCGTCGCTAGCGGGAGGCCCCTCTGGGGCCAACGTCCTGACTTTC	CASSPSLAGGPSGANVLTF
few	TRBJ1-2	TRBV28	.	TGTGCCAGCAGAAACAGTTGGAGCTACACCTTC	CASRNSWSYTF
.	TRBJ2-2	TRBV7-2	.	TGTGCCAGCAGCTTAGGACAGCACACCGGGGAGCTGTTTTTT	CASSLGQHTGELFF
.	TRBJ1-4	TRBV7-9	.	TGTGCCAGCAGCCCCGGACAGCCTAATGAAAAACTGTTTTTT	CASSPGQPNEKLFF
few	TRBJ2-5	TRBV6-1	TRBD2	TGTGCCAGCAGTGACCCGAGACTAGCGGGAGACGAGACCCAGTACTTC	CASSDPRLAGDETQYF
few	TRBJ2-3	TRBV5-1	.	TGCGCCAGCAGCGATGGTAGGAGGGCCGCTACGCAGTATTTT	CASSDGRRAATQYF
.	TRBJ2-1	TRBV7-3	.	TGTGCCAGCAGCTCTTCTCGAGTGACGGGAGCACGAAATGAGCAGTTCTTC	CASSSSRVTGARNEQFF
.	TRBJ2-3	TRBV29-1	.	TGCAGCGTTGGGAACTGGGGGGATACGCAGTATTTT	CSVGNWGDTQYF
.	TRBJ2-7	TRBV9	.	TGTGCCAGCAGCGTAGGCGGTCGAGCAGAAGCCTACGAGCAGTACTTC	CASSVGGRAEAYEQYF
.	TRBJ2-7	TRBV3-1	.	TGTGCCAGCAGCCATGGCCACGAGCAGTACTTC	CASSHGHEQYF
.	TRBJ1-1	TRBV20-1	.	TGCAGTGCTAGGCTGCCAGAAAAAGGGGCTTTCTTT	CSARLPEKGAFF
.	TRBJ2-1	TRBV20-1	TRBD2	TGCAGTGCTAGGCGACTAGCGGGGGCGTCCTACAATGAGCAGTTCTTC	CSARRLAGASYNEQFF
.	TRBJ2-5	TRBV4-3	.	TGCGCCAGCAGACAAGAGAGCGTTGGAGAGACCCAGTACTTC	CASRQESVGETQYF
.	TRBJ2-3	TRBV3-1	TRBD2	TGTGCCAGCAGCCCCCTAGCGGCCCCGCGTACAGATACGCAGTATTTT	CASSPLAAPRTDTQYF
many	TRBJ2-3	TRBV9	TRBD2	TGTGCCAGCAGCGTAGGTATGGGAGGGCCCGGAGATACGCAGTATTTT	CASSVGMGGPGDTQYF
.	TRBJ2-1	TRBV7-2	.	TGTGCCAGCAGCTTAACGGGAACTTCGCAGTTCTTC	CASSLTGTSQFF
.	TRBJ1-6	TRBV27	.	TGTGCCAGCAGCCGAGGGTGGCCTAATTCACCCCTCCACTTT	CASSRGWPNSPLHF
few	TRBJ2-7	TRBV7-2	.	TGTGCCAGCAGCCCGCGACATGCCTACGAGCAGTACTTC	CASSPRHAYEQYF
.	TRBJ2-1	TRBV20-1	.	TGCAGTGCCCCTAGAGAAGGGATCCCCGACAATGAGCAGTTCTTC	CSAPREGIPDNEQFF
once	TRBJ1-1	TRBV27	.	TGTGCCAGCAGTTCCCAGCGGGGAAACACTGAAGCTTTCTTT	CASSSQRGNTEAFF
.	TRBJ1-4	TRBV7-9	.	TGTGCCAGCAGCTTAGTTCTGGGGGCAAATGAAAAACTGTTTTTT	CASSLVLGANEKLFF
.	TRBJ1-2	TRBV28	.	TGTGCCAGCAAGGAGATAAACTATGGCTACACCTTC	CASKEINYGYTF
.	TRBJ1-1	TRBV20-1	.	TGCAGTGCTAGACAGGATAAGGGGGGCAGGGGAAGCACTGAAGCTTTCTTT	CSARQDKGGRGSTEAFF
few	TRBJ2-7	TRBV9	TRBD2	TGTGCCAGCAGCGCTACTAGCGGTTATTACAATGAGCAGTACTTC	CASSATSGYYNEQYF
few	TRBJ1-6	TRBV25-1	.	TGTGCCAGCAGTTTAAGCTCCTATAATTCACCCCTCCACTTT	CASSLSSYNSPLHF
few	TRBJ2-1	TRBV7-9	.	TGTGCCAGCAGCCTAGCGTGGGGGTCCAATGAGCAGTTCTTC	CASSLAWGSNEQFF
.	TRBJ2-1	TRBV4-3	.	TGCGCCAGCAGCCAAGTCCCCCCCGGGGGCGGGAGCTACAATGAGCAGTTCTTC	CASSQVPPGGGSYNEQFF
.	TRBJ2-1	TRBV9	TRBD2	TGTGCCAGCAGCGTAGTTGCGGGAGGGTGGAATGAGCAGTTCTTC	CASSVVAGGWNEQFF
.	TRBJ2-1	TRBV5-1	.	TGCGCCAGCACGGTCGGGTCTAGCTCCTACAATGAGCAGTTCTTC	CASTVGSSSYNEQFF
few	TRBJ1-1	TRBV18	TRBD1	TGTGCCAGCTCACCCTCGGGACAGGGGACTGAAGCTTTCTTT	CASSPSGQGTEAFF
.	TRBJ2-7	TRBV29-1	.	TGCAGCGTTGTCCTAGCGAGAACCTACGAGCAGTACTTC	CSVVLARTYEQYF